Following are 19 T cell receptor beta chains from one sample sequenced in a study of technical replicates of blood from several donors. Sequencing was performed with immunoSEQ multiplex PCR; in TCRdb, only in-frame clones are kept and a portion is missing. The sample contains tens of thousands of clones, roughly 95% of which appear only once. Sequenced sample: T cells isolated from PBMCs. These receptors all come from a human donor in good health.

The chain uses TRBV7-6 and TRBJ2-1, with 8 bases identical to TRBD2. CDR1 and CDR2 from the germline V gene are SGHVS and FNYEAQ. Losses at the gene ends were 0 bases for V and 3 bases for J; bases not matched to a gene: 4. CDR3 size: 16 residues. CDR3 nucleotide sequence: TGTGCCAGCAGCTTAGCAACGGGAGGGTACTACAATGAGCAGTTCTTC. Amino acid sequence: CASSLATGGYYNEQFF.

The chain recombines TRBV6-1 with TRBJ1-1, with D tentatively TRBD1 (5 bases). Germline V lookup: CDR1 MNHNS, CDR2 SASEGT. The CDR3 sequence is 13 residues long. Trimming removed 5 bases at V and 2 bases at J, with 9 bases between. The CDR3 DNA reads as TGTGCCAGCAGTAGACAGCCAAACACTGAAGCTTTCTTT. Its translation: CASSRQPNTEAFF.

This clone has a single count. The chain links TRBV5-1 to TRBJ2-7, with TRBD1 matching over 9 bases. The ends lost 4 bases at V and 7 bases at J; junction bases unmatched: 12. The CDR3 length is 15 residues. Germline V gene lookup returns CDR1 SGHRS and CDR2 YFSETQ. The CDR3 DNA reads TGCGCCAGCAGCCCGGAGGACAGGGGATACGTAGAGCAGTACTTC. Translating gives CASSPEDRGYVEQYF.

The rearrangement links TRBV7-2 to TRBJ2-1; TRBD2 agrees at 8 bases. With V trimmed by 5 bases and J by 6 bases, 12 bases remained unmatched. The CDR3 runs 16 residues. In germline, CDR1 is SGHTA, CDR2 FQGNSA. The CDR3 DNA follows: TGTGCCAGCAGCCCGACAACTAGCGGAGACATCAATGAGCAGTTCTTC. Residues: CASSPTTSGDINEQFF.

The table lists this clone with a few counts. The chain uses TRBV7-9 and TRBJ1-1; 7 bases fit TRBD1. CDR1 SEHNR and CDR2 FQNEAQ come from the germline V gene (reference sequence). V trimming: 5 bases; J trimming: 6 bases; junction bases outside the gene matches: 3. CDR3 length equals 12 residues. CDR3 sequence reads: CASSRDRAEAFF. For the CDR3, the DNA is TGTGCCAGCAGCCGCGACAGGGCTGAAGCTTTCTTT.

The rearrangement joins TRBV2 to TRBJ2-7; tentatively, D is TRBD2 (5 bases). Germline-derived CDR1 and CDR2 are SNHLY and FYNNEI. V dropped 6 bases and J dropped 6 bases, with 18 bases sitting between them. The CDR3 extends over 14 amino acids. CDR3 bases: TGTGCCAGCAGCCGAGGGCGGTCCTCTAGCGAGCAGTACTTC. Translated, it gives CASSRGRSSSEQYF. Full variable domain (rest looked up from reference TRBV2 and TRBJ2-7): EPEVTQTPSHQVTQMGQEVILRCVPISNHLYFYWYRQILGQKVEFLVSFYNNEISEKSEIFDDQFSVERPDGSNFTLKIRSTKLEDSAMYFCASSRGRSSSEQYFGPGTRLTVT.

The genes are TRBV4-1 and TRBJ2-2, with D unclear. The V end was cut by 4 bases, the J end by 1 base, with 7 bases between. This CDR3 comprises 14 residues. Per germline, CDR1 MGHRA and CDR2 YSYEKL. The DNA of the CDR3 is TGCGCCAGCAGCCCAACAGTGAACACCGGGGAGCTGTTTTTT. Protein: CASSPTVNTGELFF.

A remark on this clone: Relative to the germline gene, one junction end is altered; a read error may explain this. The chain carries TRBV6-1 and TRBJ2-1; D is unresolved. CDR3 length: 11 amino acids. The germline gives CDR1 MNHNS, CDR2 SASEGT. This CDR3 is CASRDIGEQFF. The DNA for the CDR3 is TGTGCCAGCCGTGATATCGGTGAGCAGTTCTTC.

This clone was seen a single time. The chain links TRBV6-1 to TRBJ1-2; perhaps TRBD1 as D (6 bases). CDR1 is MNHNS and CDR2 is SASEGT in the germline V gene. CDR3 length: 13 amino acids. The DNA for the CDR3 is TGTAACACCGCTCCTATAGGGGGTTATGGCTACACCTTC. This gives the protein CNTAPIGGYGYTF.

The chain combines TRBV27 with TRBJ2-1; 8 positions match TRBD2. The CDR3 is 12 amino acids. Per germline, CDR1 MNHEY and CDR2 SMNVEV (reference sequence). J gave up 4 bases and V 10 bases, and 3 bases lay outside the gene matches. The CDR3 DNA reads as TGTGCCACCGGGACTAGTTACAATGAGCAGTTCTTC. Translated, it gives CATGTSYNEQFF.

The sample holds one count of this clone. V is TRBV11-3 and J is TRBJ2-7, with D maybe TRBD2 (7 bases). Germline V gene sequence: CDR1 SGHNT, CDR2 YENEEA. The CDR3 totals 16 residues. V lost 4 bases and J lost 5, with 21 bases in between. CDR3 loop: CASSSGWGGADDEQYF. For the CDR3, the DNA is TGTGCCAGCAGCTCAGGTTGGGGGGGGGCGGACGACGAGCAGTACTTC.

This clone was seen only once. For the CDR3, the DNA is TGTGCCAGCAGTCTCCCGGGACAGGCCTATGGCTACACCTTC. Amino acid sequence: CASSLPGQAYGYTF. The chain carries TRBV28 and TRBJ1-2, with 8 bases identical to TRBD1. The CDR3 consists of 14 residues. V gave up 5 bases and J gave up 4 bases; unmatched junction bases: 6. The germline V gene has CDR1 MDHEN and CDR2 SYDVKM.

This chain joins TRBV5-1 and TRBJ2-1; D is unresolved. The V gene lost 0 bases and the J gene lost 2 bases, with 6 bases spanning the gap. CDR3 length equals 14 residues. Germline CDR1 reads SGHRS; CDR2 reads YFSETQ. This chain's CDR3 is CASSLEAAYNEQFF. CDR3 coding DNA: TGCGCCAGCAGCTTGGAGGCGGCCTACAATGAGCAGTTCTTC.

This chain joins TRBV7-3 and TRBJ2-1; 10 bases fit TRBD2. Germline V gene sequence: CDR1 SGHTA, CDR2 FQGTGA. The V and J ends lost 5 bases and 1 base, in that order; junction bases with no gene match: 5. The CDR3 totals 16 residues. The CDR3 sequence: CASSPVAGGSYNEQFF. In DNA form, the CDR3 reads TGTGCCAGCAGCCCGGTAGCGGGGGGATCCTACAATGAGCAGTTCTTC.

Only a few counts were recorded for this clone. DNA of the CDR3: TGTGCCAGTAGCCTCAATGTACCTAGCGGGAGTTACGAGCAGTACTTC. Encoded protein: CASSLNVPSGSYEQYF. The V call is TRBV19, the J call TRBJ2-7; the match to TRBD2 covers 10 bases. CDR1 and CDR2 from the germline V gene are LNHDA and SQIVND (reference sequence). V was clipped by 6 bases and J by 4 bases; unmatched bases: 12. This CDR3 has 16 amino acids.

This clone has just one count. Other DNA sequences from this sample encode an identical CDR3 as well. V usage is TRBV6-5 and J usage is TRBJ1-2; TRBD1 agrees at 8 bases. The ends lost 4 bases at V and 6 bases at J; junction bases unmatched: 1. Germline values: CDR1 MNHEY, CDR2 SVGAGI. The CDR3 is 12 amino acids. CDR3: CASSLTGDGYTF. The CDR3 DNA sequence: TGTGCCAGCAGTTTGACAGGGGATGGCTACACCTTC.

This chain links TRBV30 with TRBJ2-1, with TRBD2 identical over 11 bases. The CDR3 is 15 residues long. From germline, CDR1 is GTSNPN and CDR2 SVGIG (reference sequence). V shed 0 bases and J 3 bases; nucleotides not matched to a gene: 1. CDR3: CAWSVGLAGYNEQFF. CDR3 nucleotides: TGTGCCTGGAGTGTCGGACTAGCGGGCTACAATGAGCAGTTCTTC.

The rearrangement links TRBV11-2 to TRBJ2-1; 8 bases agree with TRBD2. Germline V gene lookup returns CDR1 SGHAT and CDR2 FQNNGV. Trimming removed 4 bases from V and 15 bases from J; junction bases left unmatched: 11. This CDR3 is built from 13 residues. The CDR3 reads CASSSTGGVTGFF. The CDR3 nucleotides are TGTGCCAGCAGCTCCACGGGGGGGGTTACGGGGTTCTTC. The whole variable domain, filled in from reference TRBV11-2 and TRBJ2-1, reads EAGVAQSPRYKIIEKRQSVAFWCNPISGHATLYWYQQILGQGPKLLIQFQNNGVVDDSQLPKDRFSAERLKGVDSTLKIQPAKLEDSAVYLCASSSTGGVTGFFGPGTRLTVL.

The chain is built from TRBV7-7 and TRBJ2-2, with 9 bases that match TRBD1. The CDR3 is made up of 16 amino acids. Trimming cost V 7 bases and J 6 bases; bases outside gene matches: 12. Germline loops: CDR1 SSHAT, CDR2 FNYEAQ (reference sequence). The CDR3, as DNA: TGTGCCAGCACCTTTCCGGGACAGGGTCCCGCCGGGGAGCTGTTTTTT. It codes for CASTFPGQGPAGELFF.